These T cell receptor beta chains were read from a single sample in a study of shared clonotypes between healthy human individuals. Sequencing was performed with immunoSEQ multiplex PCR; in TCRdb, only in-frame clones are kept and a portion is missing. This table has around 1.4 million clones, 98% appearing once. The sequenced sample was naive CD4+ T cells sorted from blood. Receptors were obtained from a man aged 30-40 years in good health. Each CDR3 is given with its conserved first and last residue. The D gene is left open where the match is weak. Clone size is stated in some rows and not others, as once, few, many or a class when expanded.

j_call clone_size v_call d_call cdr3_aa cdr3_nt
TRBJ1-1 NA TRBV28 NA CASSLHRVIGTEAFF TGTGCCAGCAGTTTACACAGGGTCATAGGCACTGAAGCTTTCTTT
TRBJ2-2 NA TRBV6-5 NA CASSTFGDTGELFF TGTGCCAGCAGTACGTTCGGCGACACCGGGGAGCTGTTTTTT
TRBJ2-2 NA TRBV30 NA CAWSVHNTGELFF TGTGCCTGGAGTGTACATAACACCGGGGAGCTGTTTTTT
TRBJ1-1 NA TRBV5-5 NA CASGDWTGHTEAFF TGTGCCAGCGGGGACTGGACGGGCCACACTGAAGCTTTCTTT
TRBJ1-5 NA TRBV6-1 NA CASSRGSQPQHF TGTGCCAGCAGTAGGGGTTCTCAGCCCCAGCATTTT
TRBJ1-5 NA TRBV10-2 NA CASSGGAAQHF TGCGCCAGCAGTGGGGGGGCGGCCCAGCATTTT
TRBJ2-7 NA TRBV13 TRBD1 CASSLGPVTGPYEQYF TGTGCCAGCAGCTTAGGCCCTGTGACAGGGCCCTACGAGCAGTACTTC
TRBJ2-2 NA TRBV10-2 TRBD2 CASRAQTSAFDTGELFF TGCGCCAGCAGGGCCCAAACTAGCGCCTTTGACACCGGGGAGCTGTTTTTT
TRBJ1-1 NA TRBV7-2 TRBD1 CASSPFDRAVVEAFF TGTGCCAGCAGCCCCTTTGACAGGGCGGTCGTTGAAGCTTTCTTT
TRBJ1-5 NA TRBV23-1 NA CASSQLTLRSNEPQHF TGCGCCAGCAGTCAACTCACCCTCCGTTCTAATGAGCCCCAGCATTTT
TRBJ2-1 NA TRBV19 NA CASSWGSWERKNEQFF TGTGCCAGTAGTTGGGGCAGTTGGGAAAGGAAGAATGAGCAGTTCTTC
TRBJ2-5 NA TRBV13 TRBD1 CASSRIGTGQETQYF TGTGCCAGCAGCCGGATCGGGACAGGCCAAGAGACCCAGTACTTC
TRBJ2-5 NA TRBV4-1 NA CASSRTQGRGETQYF TGCGCCAGCAGCCGAACCCAGGGGCGAGGGGAGACCCAGTACTTC
TRBJ2-3 NA TRBV15 TRBD2 CATATGTSGLLDTQYF TGTGCCACCGCCACCGGGACTAGCGGGTTATTAGATACGCAGTATTTT
TRBJ1-5 NA TRBV5-1 TRBD1 CASSYEGGTANQPQHF TGCGCCAGCAGCTATGAAGGTGGGACAGCTAATCAGCCCCAGCATTTT
TRBJ1-5 NA TRBV7-2 NA CASTLGPREVNQPQHF TGTGCCAGCACCCTCGGTCCCAGGGAGGTCAATCAGCCCCAGCATTTT
TRBJ2-2 NA TRBV5-1 NA CASSLRTNTGELFF TGCGCCAGCAGCTTGAGGACCAACACCGGGGAGCTGTTTTTT
TRBJ1-2 NA TRBV29-1 NA CSVGGTGYTF TGCAGCGTTGGGGGGACGGGCTACACCTTC
TRBJ2-3 NA TRBV10-3 TRBD2 CAISSLAGASTDTQYF TGTGCCATCAGTTCCCTAGCGGGAGCAAGCACAGATACGCAGTATTTT
TRBJ1-2 NA TRBV9 NA CASSVGNNYGYTF TGTGCCAGCAGCGTAGGAAATAACTATGGCTACACCTTC
TRBJ2-3 NA TRBV7-9 TRBD1 CASSSQGARRSDTQYF TGTGCCAGCAGCTCACAGGGGGCACGACGGTCAGATACGCAGTATTTT
TRBJ2-7 NA TRBV5-4 NA CASSRTELYSYEQYF TGTGCCAGCAGCCGGACAGAGCTTTATTCCTACGAGCAGTACTTC
TRBJ2-5 NA TRBV7-8 NA CASSLRSLPQETQYF TGTGCCAGCAGCCTTAGGTCACTCCCTCAGGAGACCCAGTACTTC
TRBJ1-2 NA TRBV5-4 TRBD1 CASSPGQGAQLYYGYTF TGTGCCAGCAGTCCGGGACAGGGGGCGCAGTTATACTATGGCTACACCTTC
TRBJ1-1 NA TRBV5-1 TRBD1 CASSEGQGGSAFF TGCGCCAGCAGCGAGGGACAGGGCGGCTCAGCTTTCTTT
TRBJ2-1 NA TRBV6-1 NA CASSEGVNPNNEQFF TGTGCCAGCAGTGAGGGGGTCAATCCCAACAATGAGCAGTTCTTC
TRBJ2-5 NA TRBV7-2 NA CASSLKETQYF TGTGCCAGCAGCTTAAAGGAGACCCAGTACTTC
TRBJ1-5 few TRBV27 NA CASSLLGSNQPQHF TGTGCCAGCAGTTTATTAGGGAGCAATCAGCCCCAGCATTTT
TRBJ2-1 once TRBV7-9 NA CASSQTTYNEQFF TGTGCCAGCAGCCAGACTACTTACAATGAGCAGTTCTTC
TRBJ2-2 NA TRBV19 NA CASSVAGELFF TGTGCCAGTTCCGTGGCCGGGGAGCTGTTTTTT
TRBJ1-4 NA TRBV29-1 NA CSVGWGSGEEKLFF TGCAGCGTTGGATGGGGCTCCGGGGAAGAAAAACTGTTTTTT
TRBJ2-3 once TRBV5-8 NA CASSLDIGGTDTQYF TGTGCCAGCAGCTTGGATATAGGGGGCACAGATACGCAGTATTTT
TRBJ2-7 NA TRBV6-6 TRBD2 CASSYDGRAGEQYF TGTGCCAGCAGTTATGACGGGAGGGCTGGCGAGCAGTACTTC
TRBJ2-7 once TRBV9 TRBD1 CASSGATGTGGYEQYF TGTGCCAGCAGCGGCGCGACCGGGACAGGGGGCTACGAGCAGTACTTC
TRBJ1-2 NA TRBV4-1 NA CASSEVPYGYTF TGCGCCAGCAGCGAGGTCCCCTATGGCTACACCTTC
TRBJ2-7 NA TRBV5-1 NA CASSLRQGHYEQYF TGCGCCAGCAGCTTGAGGCAGGGGCACTACGAGCAGTACTTC
TRBJ2-7 once TRBV7-9 TRBD1 CASSFGPQTGDEQYF TGTGCCAGCAGCTTTGGCCCGCAGACAGGGGACGAGCAGTACTTC
TRBJ2-1 NA TRBV7-8 NA CASSLYAGTNEQFF TGTGCCAGCAGCTTATATGCGGGAACGAATGAGCAGTTCTTC
TRBJ1-1 NA TRBV5-4 TRBD1 CASSRSTGLDTEAFF TGTGCCAGCAGCAGATCGACAGGGCTTGACACTGAAGCTTTCTTT
TRBJ1-2 NA TRBV15 NA CATSRSGVPSYGYTF TGTGCCACCAGCAGGTCAGGGGTTCCGAGCTATGGCTACACCTTC
TRBJ2-7 NA TRBV5-5 TRBD1 CASRAGTGGSYEQYF TGTGCCAGCAGGGCCGGGACAGGGGGCTCCTACGAGCAGTACTTC
TRBJ1-1 once TRBV19 NA CASSLRGEATEAFF TGTGCCAGTAGTCTTCGAGGCGAGGCCACTGAAGCTTTCTTT
TRBJ2-7 NA TRBV28 TRBD2 CASSSPREAYEQYF TGTGCCAGCAGTTCCCCCCGGGAGGCTTACGAGCAGTACTTC
TRBJ2-7 once TRBV7-2 NA CASSFGTANYEQYF TGTGCCAGCAGCTTCGGGACGGCAAACTACGAGCAGTACTTC
TRBJ2-2 NA TRBV23-1 NA CASSQSSGANTGELFF TGCGCCAGCAGTCAATCAAGCGGAGCGAACACCGGGGAGCTGTTTTTT
TRBJ2-7 NA TRBV5-6 NA CASSLQGFGEQYF TGTGCCAGCAGCCTTCAGGGGTTTGGGGAGCAGTACTTC
TRBJ1-5 NA TRBV11-2 NA CASSFLSGGRQFQPQHF TGTGCCAGCAGCTTCCTGTCCGGGGGGCGGCAGTTCCAGCCCCAGCATTTT
TRBJ2-7 NA TRBV28 NA CASSFIRGSSEQYF TGTGCCAGCAGTTTTATTCGGGGTAGTAGCGAGCAGTACTTC
TRBJ2-2 NA TRBV9 TRBD1 CASSSTDRAGGELFF TGTGCCAGCAGCTCCACGGACAGGGCTGGGGGGGAGCTGTTTTTT
TRBJ2-1 NA TRBV10-3 TRBD2 CAIRDGTSVNNEQFF TGTGCCATCCGGGACGGGACTAGCGTTAACAATGAGCAGTTCTTC